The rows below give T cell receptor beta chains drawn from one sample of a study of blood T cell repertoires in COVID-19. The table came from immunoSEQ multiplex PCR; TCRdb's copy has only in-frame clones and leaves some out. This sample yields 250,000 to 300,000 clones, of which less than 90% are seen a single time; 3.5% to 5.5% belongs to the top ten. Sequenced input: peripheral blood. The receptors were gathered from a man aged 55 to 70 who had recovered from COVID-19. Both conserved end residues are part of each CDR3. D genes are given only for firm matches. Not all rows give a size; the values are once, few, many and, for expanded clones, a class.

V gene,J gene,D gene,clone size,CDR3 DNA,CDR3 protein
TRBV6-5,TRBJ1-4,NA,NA,TGTGCCAGCAGCAGGGGTTTGTGGGAAAAACTGTTTTTT,CASSRGLWEKLFF
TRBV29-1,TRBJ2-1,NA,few,TGCAGCGTTCGCAGGGGAGTTTACAATGAGCAGTTCTTC,CSVRRGVYNEQFF
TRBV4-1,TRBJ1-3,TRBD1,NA,TGCGCCAGCAGTCGCGCGGCGGACAGGGGAGGAAACACCATATATTTT,CASSRAADRGGNTIYF
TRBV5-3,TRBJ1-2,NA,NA,TGTGCCAGAAGCTTGGTTCGGGAAGGGCAGTCTTATGGCTACACCTTC,CARSLVREGQSYGYTF
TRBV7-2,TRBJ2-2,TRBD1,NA,TGTGCCAGCAGCCGGACAGGAACGCACACCGGGGAGCTGTTTTTT,CASSRTGTHTGELFF
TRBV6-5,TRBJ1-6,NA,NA,TGTGCCAGCAACCAGGAACCCTATAATTCACCCCTCCACTTT,CASNQEPYNSPLHF
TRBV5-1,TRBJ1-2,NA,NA,TGCGCCAGCAGCTTGGACCTGGGAGGCATCGGCTACACCTTC,CASSLDLGGIGYTF
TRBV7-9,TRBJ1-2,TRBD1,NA,TGTGCCAGCAGCTGGACCTCGGGACAGGGGGCTCGCTACACCTTC,CASSWTSGQGARYTF
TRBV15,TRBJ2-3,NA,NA,TGTGCCACCAGCAGGGACCCGGTAGCGGTGAAGTATTTT,CATSRDPVAVKYF
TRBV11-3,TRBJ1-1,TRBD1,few,TGTGCCAGCAGCTCCTCAGGACAGGGGACTGTAGCTTTCTTT,CASSSSGQGTVAFF
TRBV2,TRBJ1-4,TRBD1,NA,TGTGCCAGCACCTTAACAGGGGGTATAGGTGAAAAACTGTTTTTT,CASTLTGGIGEKLFF
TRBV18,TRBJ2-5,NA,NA,TGTGCCAGCTCACCAAGGAGGGGAGGACAAGAGACCCAGTACTTC,CASSPRRGGQETQYF
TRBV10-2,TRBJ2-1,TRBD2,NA,TGCGCCAGCAGCCGGACCGGGACTACGGCGGGTGAGCAGTTCTTC,CASSRTGTTAGEQFF
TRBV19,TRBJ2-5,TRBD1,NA,TGTGCCAGTAACAGGGGCGATATACAAGAGACCCAGTACTTC,CASNRGDIQETQYF
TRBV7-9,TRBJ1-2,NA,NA,TGTGCCAGCAGCCCGGACCGGACAACGAACTATGGCTACACCTTC,CASSPDRTTNYGYTF
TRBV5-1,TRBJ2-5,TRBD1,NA,TGCGCCAGCAGCCCGAAGCCCACAGGGGGCGGTGAGACCCAGTACTTC,CASSPKPTGGGETQYF
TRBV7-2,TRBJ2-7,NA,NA,TGTGCCAGCAGCTTAGGGGGGGGCCAGACCTACGAGCAGTACTTC,CASSLGGGQTYEQYF
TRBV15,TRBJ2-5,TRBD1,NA,TGTGCCACCAGCAGATTCGGGACAGCCCAAGAGACCCAGTACTTC,CATSRFGTAQETQYF
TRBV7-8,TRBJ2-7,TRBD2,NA,TGTGCCAGCAGCCTAGGGACTAGCGGTAAACCCTACGAGCAGTACTTC,CASSLGTSGKPYEQYF
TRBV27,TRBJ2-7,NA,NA,TGTGCCAGCAGTTTGGGGAGGCCCTACGAGCAGTACTTC,CASSLGRPYEQYF
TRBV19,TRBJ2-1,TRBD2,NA,TGTGCCAGTAGTATAGGAGGGCGACGGACTAGCGGGTTCTCCTACAATGAGCAGTTCTTC,CASSIGGRRTSGFSYNEQFF
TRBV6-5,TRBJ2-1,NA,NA,TGTGCCAGCAGCCGTGGACAGAGCTCCTACAATGAGCAGTTCTTC,CASSRGQSSYNEQFF